The 13 T cell receptor beta chains presented below share a single source sample, sequenced in a study of beta chain features in type 1 diabetes. cDNA synthesis used the whole RNA isolate, giving expressed TCRB sequences. TCRdb's table, derived via immunoSEQ multiplex PCR, lists solely in-frame clones and lacks some. The sample has roughly 280,000 clones; roughly 25% are singletons. These TCRs are of unknown antigen specificity. Study results and caveats: The study found moderately but significantly shorter TCRB CDR3s in all four CD4+ subsets of Type 1 diabetes patients.

Sequenced input: naive CD4+ T cells from blood. The receptors here all came from a woman aged 25 to 45 with type 1 diabetes.

In this sample, this clone turned up a few times. This chain connects TRBV18 to TRBJ1-5, with 9 bases that match TRBD1. The ends lost 3 bases at V and 6 bases at J; junction bases unmatched: 3. The CDR3 has 14 amino acids. CDR1 is KGHSH, CDR2 LQKENI, per germline. The chain's CDR3 is CASSPGQGFQPQHF. CDR3 nucleotides: TGTGCCAGCTCACCGGGACAGGGATTTCAGCCCCAGCATTTT.

V and J are TRBV7-2 and TRBJ2-6, with 10 bases identical to TRBD1. J gave up 0 bases and V 5 bases, and 4 bases lay outside the gene matches. This CDR3 contains 17 residues. Looked up from germline, CDR1 is SGHTA and CDR2 is FQGNSA. CDR3 in amino acids: CASSPGQGRSGANVLTF. CDR3 nucleotide sequence: TGTGCCAGCAGCCCGGGACAGGGGCGCTCTGGGGCCAACGTCCTGACTTTC.

Only one count was recorded for this clone. The rearrangement uses TRBV7-9 and TRBJ2-6; 9 positions agree with TRBD1. This CDR3 is built from 15 residues. CDR1 SEHNR and CDR2 FQNEAQ come from the germline V gene (reference sequence). V was clipped by 8 bases and J by 11 bases; unmatched bases: 13. CDR3 residues: CASSVGTGFSDVLTF. In nucleotides, the CDR3 is TGTGCCAGCTCGGTCGGGACAGGGTTTTCCGACGTCCTGACTTTC.

This clone has a handful of counts. The chain employs TRBV15 and TRBJ1-4; 7 positions agree with TRBD1. V dropped 1 base and J dropped 6; count of bases not matched to a gene: 2. The germline V gene encodes CDR1 LNHNV and CDR2 YYDKDF (reference sequence). The CDR3 is 14 residues long. The CDR3 DNA follows: TGTGCCACCAGCAGAGGACAGGGAGATGAAAAACTGTTTTTT. Translated: CATSRGQGDEKLFF.

This clone showed up just a few times. The chain uses TRBV19 and TRBJ2-5; the match to TRBD2 covers 14 bases. The CDR3 consists of 13 residues. Germline-derived CDR1 and CDR2 are LNHDA and SQIVND (reference sequence). V dropped 9 bases and J dropped 5; count of bases not matched to a gene: 2. The CDR3 DNA sequence: TGTGCCAGCGGGACTAGCGGGAGTGAGACCCAGTACTTC. This gives the protein CASGTSGSETQYF.

The sample holds a few counts of this clone. This chain uses TRBV7-8 with TRBJ1-2; D not resolved. Trimming pared 1 base from V and 3 bases from J, leaving 12 bases between. Germline V gene lookup returns CDR1 SGHVS and CDR2 FQNEAQ. This CDR3 has 15 residues. The CDR3 reads CASSLDGEPYYGYTF. CDR3 DNA: TGTGCCAGCAGCTTAGATGGGGAGCCATACTATGGCTACACCTTC.

This chain connects TRBV10-3 to TRBJ2-3, with 7 positions matching TRBD2. The CDR3 spans 17 residues. Trimming cost V 0 bases and J 1 base; bases outside gene matches: 7. Germline V gives CDR1 ENHRY, CDR2 SYGVKD. The CDR3 spells CAISESWGGSGTDTQYF. The CDR3 bases are TGTGCCATCAGTGAGTCGTGGGGAGGGAGCGGCACAGATACGCAGTATTTT.

A few counts support this clone. The chain recombines TRBV7-9 with TRBJ1-4; 8 positions match TRBD1. The germline V gene has CDR1 SEHNR and CDR2 FQNEAQ (reference sequence). The J segment lost 4 bases and the V segment lost 1 base, leaving 2 bases of the junction unmatched. The CDR3 has 15 amino acids. The CDR3 region is CASSLEGQDNEKLFF. The CDR3 DNA is TGTGCCAGCAGCTTAGAGGGACAGGATAATGAAAAACTGTTTTTT.

The rearrangement uses TRBV5-1 and TRBJ2-1; D possibly corresponds to TRBD1 (6 bases). Trimming left V 4 bases short and J 4 bases short, with 15 bases between. Germline CDR1 and CDR2: SGHRS and YFSETQ. This CDR3 is built from 15 residues. The CDR3 reads CASSPDRPIYNEQFF. The CDR3 DNA reads as TGCGCCAGCAGCCCCGACAGGCCGATTTACAATGAGCAGTTCTTC.

The chain employs TRBV7-9 and TRBJ1-2, with no clear D. This CDR3 is built from 13 residues. Trimming left V 1 base short and J 3 bases short, with 6 bases between. Germline lookup yields CDR1 SEHNR and CDR2 FQNEAQ (reference sequence). The CDR3 coding sequence is TGTGCCAGCAGCTTAGACGGAGACTATGGCTACACCTTC. This gives the protein CASSLDGDYGYTF.

This rearrangement joins TRBV4-1 to TRBJ2-1, with 8 bases aligning to TRBD2. The CDR3 sequence is 17 residues long. Trimming at V came to 2 bases and at J to 4 bases, leaving 10 bases not matched to a gene. The germline gives CDR1 MGHRA, CDR2 YSYEKL. The CDR3 nucleotides are TGCGCCAGCAGCCAACCCAGGGTTAGCGGGATTTACAATGAGCAGTTCTTC. Its protein is CASSQPRVSGIYNEQFF.

This chain joins TRBV11-2 and TRBJ2-1; D unresolved. V lost 3 bases to trimming and J lost 3 bases, with 6 bases between them. The germline V gene has CDR1 SGHAT and CDR2 FQNNGV. The CDR3 totals 13 residues. CDR3 nucleotides: TGTGCCAGCAGCTTCCTGAGCTACAATGAGCAGTTCTTC. It specifies CASSFLSYNEQFF.

The table lists this clone with a few counts. V is TRBV5-1 and J is TRBJ2-1; possibly TRBD1 for D (6 bases). This CDR3 is 15 amino acids long. Trimming removed 4 bases from V and 2 bases from J, with 13 bases in between. The germline V gene encodes CDR1 SGHRS and CDR2 YFSETQ. In DNA form, the CDR3 reads TGCGCCAGCAGCCTGACAGGTCGGCCCTACAATGAGCAGTTCTTC. Translated, it gives CASSLTGRPYNEQFF.